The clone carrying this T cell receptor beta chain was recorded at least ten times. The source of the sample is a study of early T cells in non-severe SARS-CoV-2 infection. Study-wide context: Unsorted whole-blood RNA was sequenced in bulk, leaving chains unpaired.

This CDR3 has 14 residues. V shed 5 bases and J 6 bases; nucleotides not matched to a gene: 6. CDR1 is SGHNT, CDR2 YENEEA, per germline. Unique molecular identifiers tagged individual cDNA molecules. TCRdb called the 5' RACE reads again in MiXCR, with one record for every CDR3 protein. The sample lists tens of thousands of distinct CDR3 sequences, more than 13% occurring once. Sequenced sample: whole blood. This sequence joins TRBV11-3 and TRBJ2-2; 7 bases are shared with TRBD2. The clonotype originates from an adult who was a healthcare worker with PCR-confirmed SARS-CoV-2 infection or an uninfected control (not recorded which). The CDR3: CASSPPAGAGELFF. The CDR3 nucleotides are TGTGCCAGCAGCCCCCCGGCGGGAGCCGGGGAGCTGTTTTTT.